What follows are 27 T cell receptor beta chains derived from one specimen sequenced in a study of CD8 T cells in Susac syndrome. RNA amounts of roughly 0.5 to 1 ug underwent reverse transcription with random hexamers. TCRdb itself ran the immunoSEQ multiplex PCR reads through MiXCR, one entry per CDR3 protein. The profile shows about 140,000 distinct CDR3 sequences, around 95% of them singletons. Sequenced: CD4+ T cells from PBMCs. The receptor set was obtained from a human donor with Susac syndrome.

This chain uses TRBV12-3 or TRBV12-4 with TRBJ2-5; 9 bases agree with TRBD2. The CDR3 is made up of 16 amino acids. Trimming took 7 bases from V and 1 from J; bases not matched to a gene: 10. This chain's CDR3 is CASTPRGSGGQETQYF. The CDR3 coding sequence is TGTGCCAGCACCCCCCGAGGTAGCGGGGGCCAAGAGACCCAGTACTTC.

The V call is TRBV6-4, the J call TRBJ2-4, with 10 positions matching TRBD1. The CDR3 is 14 amino acids. Losses at the gene ends were 2 bases for V and 6 bases for J; bases not matched to a gene: 1. The germline V gene encodes CDR1 MRHNA and CDR2 SNTAGT. CDR3 loop: CASSDGTGANIQYF. As DNA, the CDR3 is TGTGCCAGCAGTGACGGGACAGGGGCAAACATTCAGTACTTC.

J is TRBJ2-3 and V is TRBV5-6; tentative D call: TRBD1 (6 bases). The length of the CDR3 is 14 residues. Germline V gene data show CDR1 as SGHDT and CDR2 as YYEEEE. Trimming left V 4 bases short and J 6 bases short, with 15 bases between. This CDR3 reads CASSRDMRGDTQYF. The CDR3 coding sequence is TGTGCCAGCAGCCGGGACATGAGGGGGGATACGCAGTATTTT. Filled out from reference TRBV5-6 and TRBJ2-3, the complete variable domain reads DAGVTQSPTHLIKTRGQQVTLRCSPKSGHDTVSWYQQALGQGPQFIFQYYEEEERQRGNFPDRFSGHQFPNYSSELNVNALLLGDSALYLCASSRDMRGDTQYFGPGTRLTVL.

The CDR3 is CSVAGGPDTQYF. The CDR3, as DNA: TGCAGTGTAGCGGGAGGGCCAGATACGCAGTATTTT. V gene TRBV20-1 combines with J gene TRBJ2-3, with TRBD2 matching 11 bases. CDR1 DFQATT and CDR2 SNEGSKA come from the germline V gene (reference sequence). The CDR3 covers 12 residues. V was clipped by 7 bases and J by 4 bases; unmatched bases: 1.

The chain links TRBV3-1 to TRBJ2-5; D unclear. The germline gives CDR1 LGHDT, CDR2 YNNKEL (reference sequence). The CDR3 sequence is 12 residues long. V lost 4 bases, J lost 6 bases, and 9 bases lay in between. Here the CDR3 reads CASSPSLQTQYF. CDR3 sequence (DNA): TGTGCCAGCAGCCCAAGTCTACAGACCCAGTACTTC.

The gene calls are TRBV29-1 and TRBJ1-2; D may be TRBD1 (5 bases). Germline-derived CDR1 and CDR2 are SQVTM and ANQGSEA. V shed 7 bases and J shed 7 bases, with 19 bases lying between them. The CDR3 extends over 13 amino acids. In DNA, the CDR3 is TGCAGCGCACGCGTTGCGACCGGGGGTGGCTACACCTTC. Translation gives CSARVATGGGYTF.

V is TRBV20-1 and J is TRBJ2-5; 8 nucleotides line up with TRBD2. CDR1 and CDR2 (germline): DFQATT, SNEGSKA (reference sequence). The CDR3 totals 15 residues. Trimming at V came to 0 bases and at J to 5 bases, leaving 8 bases not matched to a gene. This CDR3 reads CSARDWAGGMETQYF. CDR3 nucleotide sequence: TGCAGTGCTAGAGATTGGGCGGGAGGTATGGAGACCCAGTACTTC.

This chain links TRBV12-5 with TRBJ2-1, with a possible D match to TRBD2 (6 bases). The CDR3 has 12 residues. Germline assignment: CDR1 LGHNT and CDR2 FRNRAP. V was shortened by 6 bases and J by 10 bases, with 13 bases between the two germline ends. CDR3 bases: TGTGCTAGTGGCCAGGACCGGGGGGAGCAGTTCTTC. Encoded protein: CASGQDRGEQFF.

This chain connects TRBV2 to TRBJ1-1; 10 bases agree with TRBD1. CDR1 is SNHLY, CDR2 FYNNEI, per germline. V lost 6 bases to trimming and J lost 8 bases; unmatched junction nucleotides: 3. CDR3 size: 12 residues. CDR3 in amino acids: CASSGTGEEAFF. The CDR3 DNA reads as TGTGCCAGCAGCGGGACAGGGGAAGAAGCTTTCTTT.

CDR3 amino acids: CSASNPQGANTEAFF. CDR3 in DNA: TGCAGTGCTAGCAATCCACAGGGGGCGAACACTGAAGCTTTCTTT. The gene calls are TRBV20-1 and TRBJ1-1, with 9 bases identical to TRBD1. The J segment lost 1 base and the V segment lost 3 bases, leaving 6 bases of the junction unmatched. Germline CDR1 is DFQATT and CDR2 is SNEGSKA (reference sequence). The CDR3 is made up of 15 amino acids.

The chain has TRBV28 and TRBJ2-7, with D uncertain. Trimming pared 4 bases from V and 0 bases from J, leaving 10 bases between. CDR1 is MDHEN, CDR2 SYDVKM, per germline. This CDR3 has 14 residues. CDR3 coding DNA: TGTGCCAGCAGTTGGTACAAAGGCTCCTACGAGCAGTACTTC. Amino acids: CASSWYKGSYEQYF. Filled out from reference TRBV28 and TRBJ2-7, the complete variable domain reads DVKVTQSSRYLVKRTGEKVFLECVQDMDHENMFWYRQDPGLGLRLIYFSYDVKMKEKGDIPEGYSVSREKKERFSLILESASTNQTSMYLCASSWYKGSYEQYFGPGTRLTVT.

The chain joins TRBV4-2 to TRBJ2-3; D is ambiguous. Germline lookup yields CDR1 LGHNA and CDR2 YNFKEQ. Trimming removed 1 base from V and 2 bases from J, with 10 bases in between. This CDR3 spans 15 amino acids. The CDR3 protein is CASSQVRPNTDTQYF. The CDR3 DNA follows: TGTGCCAGCAGCCAAGTTAGGCCGAACACAGATACGCAGTATTTT.

The V and J genes are TRBV5-1 and TRBJ2-3; perhaps D is TRBD1 or TRBD2 (5 bases each). Germline V lookup: CDR1 SGHRS, CDR2 YFSETQ. The ends were cut back, 2 bases at V and 0 bases at J, with 10 bases in the middle. This CDR3 region has 15 residues. The CDR3 bases are TGCGCCAGCAGCTTCGGGACGGAAAGCACAGATACGCAGTATTTT. Translating it yields CASSFGTESTDTQYF.

The rearrangement uses TRBV30 and TRBJ1-1, with 7 bases aligning to TRBD1. This CDR3 is built from 13 residues. Germline CDR1 GTSNPN, CDR2 SVGIG (reference sequence). V trimming: 2 bases; J trimming: 5 bases; junction bases outside the gene matches: 5. The CDR3 nucleotides read TGTGCCTGGAGTAAGACAGGGCGAACTGAAGCTTTCTTT. Residues: CAWSKTGRTEAFF.

V is TRBV29-1 and J is TRBJ1-1; D uncertain. The CDR3 is made up of 12 amino acids. Trimming took 7 bases from V and 8 from J, leaving 17 bases between them. Germline CDR1 reads SQVTM; CDR2 reads ANQGSEA. This chain's CDR3 is CSAGVGGTEAFF. The CDR3 nucleotides read TGCAGCGCTGGGGTAGGAGGAACCGAAGCTTTCTTT.

This chain uses TRBV2 with TRBJ2-1; no definite D call. There are 14 residues in the CDR3. The germline CDR1 and CDR2 sequences are SNHLY and FYNNEI. Trimming shortened V by 3 bases and J by 2 bases, and 8 bases separated the two germline ends. CDR3 sequence (DNA): TGTGCCAGCAGTGATTCACGCGCCTACAATGAGCAGTTCTTC. It is translated as CASSDSRAYNEQFF.

J is TRBJ2-1 and V is TRBV5-1, with 11 bases fitting TRBD2. V lost 4 bases, J lost 6 bases, and 9 bases stayed unmatched. Germline CDR1 SGHRS, CDR2 YFSETQ. The CDR3 covers 16 residues. The CDR3 DNA follows: TGCGCCAGCAGCAATGAAGGACTAGCGGGTGGCAATGAGCAGTTCTTC. The encoded protein is CASSNEGLAGGNEQFF.

The chain recombines TRBV9 with TRBJ2-1; 10 nucleotides align to TRBD2. Losses at the gene ends were 4 bases for V and 4 bases for J; bases not matched to a gene: 2. CDR1 and CDR2 (germline): SGDLS, YYNGEE. The CDR3 consists of 14 residues. The CDR3 DNA is TGTGCCAGCAGCCGTAGCGGGAGGTACAATGAGCAGTTCTTC. Protein: CASSRSGRYNEQFF.

In this sample, this clonotype turned up once. The chain carries TRBV3-1 and TRBJ2-4, with 9 bases that match TRBD1. V lost 6 bases, J lost 8 bases, and 5 bases stayed unmatched. The germline V gene encodes CDR1 LGHDT and CDR2 YNNKEL (reference sequence). The CDR3 contains 13 residues. This chain's CDR3 is CASSWDRADIQYF. The CDR3, as DNA: TGTGCCAGCAGTTGGGACAGGGCAGACATTCAGTACTTC.

The chain is built from TRBV25-1 and TRBJ2-1; 10 nucleotides agree with TRBD2. Germline V gene data show CDR1 as MGHDK and CDR2 as SYGVNS. V trimming: 2 bases; J trimming: 0 bases; junction bases outside the gene matches: 4. This CDR3 region has 17 residues. The CDR3 sequence: CASSEGSSGSSYNEQFF. The CDR3 bases are TGTGCCAGCAGTGAAGGCTCTAGCGGGAGCTCCTACAATGAGCAGTTCTTC. The whole variable domain, filled in from reference TRBV25-1 and TRBJ2-1, reads EADIYQTPRYLVIGTGKKITLECSQTMGHDKMYWYQQDPGMELHLIHYSYGVNSTEKGDLSSESTVSRIRTEHFPLTLESARPSHTSQYLCASSEGSSGSSYNEQFFGPGTRLTVL.

The chain employs TRBV30 and TRBJ1-1; possible D gene TRBD1, 5 bases. CDR3 length equals 12 residues. The V gene lost 2 bases and the J gene lost 8 bases, with 12 bases spanning the gap. The germline V gene has CDR1 GTSNPN and CDR2 SVGIG (reference sequence). The CDR3 sequence is CAWSNPGPEAFF. For the CDR3, the DNA is TGTGCCTGGAGTAATCCGGGACCCGAAGCTTTCTTT.

The rearrangement links TRBV6-5 to TRBJ2-5, with a possible D match to TRBD2 (7 bases). Germline CDR1 and CDR2: MNHEY and SVGAGI. V was clipped by 10 bases and J by 3 bases, with 21 bases between them. The CDR3 is made up of 15 amino acids. The CDR3 DNA reads TGTGCCACGAAGTCGGCGGGGGCAGGGAAAGAGACCCAGTACTTC. This gives the protein CATKSAGAGKETQYF.

V usage is TRBV29-1 and J usage is TRBJ1-2; TRBD1 is a possible D gene (5 bases). V was shortened by 3 bases and J by 4 bases, with 21 bases between the two germline ends. Germline lookup yields CDR1 SQVTM and CDR2 ANQGSEA. This CDR3 is built from 16 residues. This CDR3 reads CSVDEPNRDASYGYTF. In DNA form, the CDR3 reads TGCAGCGTTGATGAACCGAACCGGGACGCGAGCTATGGCTACACCTTC.

The chain has TRBV11-2 and TRBJ2-3, with TRBD1 matching 9 bases. Looked up from germline, CDR1 is SGHAT and CDR2 is FQNNGV. The junction had 5 bases not matched to a gene; V was cut back by 5 bases and J by 5 bases. This CDR3 region has 14 residues. The CDR3 sequence is CASSPGTGIDTQYF. The CDR3 bases are TGTGCCAGCAGCCCAGGGACAGGGATAGATACGCAGTATTTT. The full variable domain, rest sourced from reference TRBV11-2 and TRBJ2-3, is EAGVAQSPRYKIIEKRQSVAFWCNPISGHATLYWYQQILGQGPKLLIQFQNNGVVDDSQLPKDRFSAERLKGVDSTLKIQPAKLEDSAVYLCASSPGTGIDTQYFGPGTRLTVL.

The chain joins TRBV5-6 to TRBJ1-5, with TRBD1 matching 7 bases. J lost 2 bases, V lost 5 bases, and 10 bases had no gene match. Germline V gene sequence: CDR1 SGHDT, CDR2 YYEEEE. The CDR3 length is 16 residues. In nucleotides, the CDR3 is TGTGCCAGCAGTTCGAAGCGACAGGGTGGCAATCAGCCCCAGCATTTT. Amino acids: CASSSKRQGGNQPQHF.

The chain employs TRBV18 and TRBJ2-3, with D perhaps being TRBD1 or TRBD2 (5 bases each). The germline V gene encodes CDR1 KGHSH and CDR2 LQKENI. Trimming stripped 3 bases from V and 0 bases from J, with 10 bases between. CDR3 size: 15 residues. The CDR3 coding sequence is TGTGCCAGCTCACCTTATGAGGGGAGCACAGATACGCAGTATTTT. Amino acid sequence: CASSPYEGSTDTQYF.

This clonotype was recorded only once. The genes are TRBV20-1 and TRBJ2-1; 11 bases line up with TRBD2. Unmatched junction bases numbered 1, after V lost 4 bases and J lost 2 bases. The CDR3 consists of 14 residues. Germline V gene sequence: CDR1 DFQATT, CDR2 SNEGSKA (reference sequence). CDR3 DNA: TGCAGTGCTAATAGCGGGGGGGCCTACAATGAGCAGTTCTTC. Amino acids: CSANSGGAYNEQFF.